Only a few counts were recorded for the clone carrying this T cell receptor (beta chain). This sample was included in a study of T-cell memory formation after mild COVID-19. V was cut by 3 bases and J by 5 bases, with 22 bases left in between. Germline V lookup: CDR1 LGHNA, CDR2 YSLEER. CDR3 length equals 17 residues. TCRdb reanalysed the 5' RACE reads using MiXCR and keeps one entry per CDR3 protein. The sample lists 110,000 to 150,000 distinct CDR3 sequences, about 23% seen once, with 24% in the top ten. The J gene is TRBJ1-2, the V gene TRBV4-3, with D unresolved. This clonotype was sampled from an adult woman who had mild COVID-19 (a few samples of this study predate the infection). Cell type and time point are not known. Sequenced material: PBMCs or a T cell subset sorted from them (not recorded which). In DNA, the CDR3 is TGCGCCAGCAGCCAGAGCGGGATTACGGGATCACCTTATGGCTACACCTTC. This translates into CASSQSGITGSPYGYTF.